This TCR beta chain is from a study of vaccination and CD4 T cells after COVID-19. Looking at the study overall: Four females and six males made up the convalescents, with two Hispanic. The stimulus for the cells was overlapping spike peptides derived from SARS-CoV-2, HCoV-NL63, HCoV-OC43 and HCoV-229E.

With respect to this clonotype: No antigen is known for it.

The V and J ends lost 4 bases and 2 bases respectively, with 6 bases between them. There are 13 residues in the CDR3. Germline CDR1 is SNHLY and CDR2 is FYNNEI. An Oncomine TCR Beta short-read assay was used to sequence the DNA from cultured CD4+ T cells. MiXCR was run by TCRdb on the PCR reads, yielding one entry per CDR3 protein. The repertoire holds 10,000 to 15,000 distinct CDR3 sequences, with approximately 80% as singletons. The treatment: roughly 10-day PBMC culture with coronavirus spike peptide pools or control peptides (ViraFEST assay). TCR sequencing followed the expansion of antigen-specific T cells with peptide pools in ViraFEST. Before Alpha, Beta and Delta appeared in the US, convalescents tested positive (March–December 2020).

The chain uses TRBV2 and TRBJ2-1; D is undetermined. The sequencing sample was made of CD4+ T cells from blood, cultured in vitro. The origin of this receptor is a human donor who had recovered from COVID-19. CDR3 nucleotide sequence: TGTGCCAGCAGTGTAGTCACCTACAATGAGCAGTTCTTC. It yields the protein CASSVVTYNEQFF.